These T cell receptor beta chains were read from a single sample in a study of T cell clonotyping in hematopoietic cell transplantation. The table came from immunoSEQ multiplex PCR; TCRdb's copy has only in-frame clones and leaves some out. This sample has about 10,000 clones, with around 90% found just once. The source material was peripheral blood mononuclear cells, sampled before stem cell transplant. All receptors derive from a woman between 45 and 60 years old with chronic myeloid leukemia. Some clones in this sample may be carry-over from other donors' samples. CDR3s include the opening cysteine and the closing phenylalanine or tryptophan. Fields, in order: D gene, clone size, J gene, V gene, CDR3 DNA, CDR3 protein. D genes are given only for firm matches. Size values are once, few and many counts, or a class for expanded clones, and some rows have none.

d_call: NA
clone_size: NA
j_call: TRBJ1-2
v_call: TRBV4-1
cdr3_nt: TGCGCCAGCAGCCATAGGGGGGAGCACTATGGCTACACCTTC
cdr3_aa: CASSHRGEHYGYTF

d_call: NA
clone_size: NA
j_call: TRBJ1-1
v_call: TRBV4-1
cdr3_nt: TGCGCCAGCAGCCAAGATCAGCTTGTGAACACTGAAGCTTTCTTT
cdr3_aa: CASSQDQLVNTEAFF

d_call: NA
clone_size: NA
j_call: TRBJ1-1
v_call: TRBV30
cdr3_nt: TGTGCCTGGAGTGTACTACCGACCGGGACTGAAGCTTTCTTT
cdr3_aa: CAWSVLPTGTEAFF

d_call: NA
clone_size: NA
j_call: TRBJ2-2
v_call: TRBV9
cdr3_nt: TGTGCCAGCAGCTCCCAGGACACCGGGGAGCTGTTTTTT
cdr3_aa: CASSSQDTGELFF

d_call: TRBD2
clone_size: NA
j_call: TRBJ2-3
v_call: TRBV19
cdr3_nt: TGTGCCAGTAGTCGGACTAGCGGGAGTCCAGATACGCAGTATTTT
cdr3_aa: CASSRTSGSPDTQYF

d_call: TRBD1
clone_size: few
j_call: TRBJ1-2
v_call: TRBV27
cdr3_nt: TGTGCCAGCAGTCTGACAGGGGTATTCAACTATGGCTACACCTTC
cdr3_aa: CASSLTGVFNYGYTF

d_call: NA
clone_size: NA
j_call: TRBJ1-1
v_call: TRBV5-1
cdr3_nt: TGCGCCAGCAGCTTCGGAATCCAGGTGGTTGGCACTGAAGCTTTCTTT
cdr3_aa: CASSFGIQVVGTEAFF

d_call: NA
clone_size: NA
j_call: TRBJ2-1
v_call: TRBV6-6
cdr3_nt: TGTGCCAGCAGAACGGGACGGCCTCCTTCTAACAATGAGCAGTTCTTC
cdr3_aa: CASRTGRPPSNNEQFF

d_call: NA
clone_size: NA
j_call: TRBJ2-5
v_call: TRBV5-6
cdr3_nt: TGTGCCAGCAGCTTGAGAGCGACCCAGTACTTC
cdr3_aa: CASSLRATQYF

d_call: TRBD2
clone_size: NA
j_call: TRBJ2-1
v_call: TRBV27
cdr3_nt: TGTGCCAGCAGTTTAATATTAGCGGGAGTTGATGAGCAGTTCTTC
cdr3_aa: CASSLILAGVDEQFF

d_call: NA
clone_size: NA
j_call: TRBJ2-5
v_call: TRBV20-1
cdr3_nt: TGCAGTGCTAGAGTAGTAGAGACCCAGTACTTC
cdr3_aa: CSARVVETQYF

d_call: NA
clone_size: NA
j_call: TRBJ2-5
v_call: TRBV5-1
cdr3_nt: TGCGCCAGCAGCTTCCAACGCGAGACCCAGTACTTC
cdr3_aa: CASSFQRETQYF

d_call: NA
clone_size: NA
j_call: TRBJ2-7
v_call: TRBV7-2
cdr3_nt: TGTGCCAGCAGCTTAGACGTGTACGAGCAGTACTTC
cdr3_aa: CASSLDVYEQYF

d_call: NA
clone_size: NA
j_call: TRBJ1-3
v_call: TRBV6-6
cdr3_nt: TGTGCCAGCAGTTACATGGGGTTCTCTGGAAACACCATATATTTT
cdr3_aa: CASSYMGFSGNTIYF

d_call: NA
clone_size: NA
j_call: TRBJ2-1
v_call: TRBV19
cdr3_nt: TGTGCCAGTAGGGCGAAGACTAGTTCTCGTGGCAATGAGCAGTTCTTC
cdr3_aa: CASRAKTSSRGNEQFF

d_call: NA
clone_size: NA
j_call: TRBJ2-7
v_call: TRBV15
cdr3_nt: TGTGCCACCAGCAGAGATGTAGGGGAGCAGTACTTC
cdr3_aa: CATSRDVGEQYF

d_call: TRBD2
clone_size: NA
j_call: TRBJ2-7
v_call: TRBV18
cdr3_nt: TGTGCCAGCTCACCAAGACCAACGCGGGAGGACGAGCAGTACTTC
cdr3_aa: CASSPRPTREDEQYF

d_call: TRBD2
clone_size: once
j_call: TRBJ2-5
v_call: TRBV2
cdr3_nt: TGTGCCAGCAACGGCGGGAGGGCCCGAGAGACCCAGTACTTC
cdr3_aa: CASNGGRARETQYF

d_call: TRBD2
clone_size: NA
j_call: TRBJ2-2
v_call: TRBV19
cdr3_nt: TGTGCCAGTAGTTTGCGGACTAGCGGGAGTTCGAACACCGGGGAGCTGTTTTTT
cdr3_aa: CASSLRTSGSSNTGELFF

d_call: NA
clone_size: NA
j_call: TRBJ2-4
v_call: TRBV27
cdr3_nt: TGTGCCAGCAGTACACATGGGGGTGGGAGGAACATTCAGTACTTC
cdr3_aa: CASSTHGGGRNIQYF

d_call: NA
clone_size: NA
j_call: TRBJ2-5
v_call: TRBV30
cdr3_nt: TGTGCCTGGAGTGAGGGGCGAGAGACCCAGTACTTC
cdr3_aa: CAWSEGRETQYF

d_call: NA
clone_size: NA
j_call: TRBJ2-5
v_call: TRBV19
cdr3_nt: TGTGCCAGTAGCCCAGGGTCTCGGGAGACCCAGTACTTC
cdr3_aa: CASSPGSRETQYF

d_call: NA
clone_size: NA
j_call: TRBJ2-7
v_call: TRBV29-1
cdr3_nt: TGCAGCGTTTACGAGGACTCCTACGAGCAGTACTTC
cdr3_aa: CSVYEDSYEQYF

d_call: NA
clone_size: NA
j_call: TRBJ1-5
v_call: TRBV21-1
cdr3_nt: TGTGCCAGCAGCAAAGAAACGGTACGGGTAATGGATCAGCCCCAGCATTTT
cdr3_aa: CASSKETVRVMDQPQHF

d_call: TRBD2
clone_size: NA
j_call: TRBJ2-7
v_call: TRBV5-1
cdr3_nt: TGCGCCAGCAGCCCATTAGGTCTAGCGGGAGCGTACGAGCAGTACTTC
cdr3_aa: CASSPLGLAGAYEQYF

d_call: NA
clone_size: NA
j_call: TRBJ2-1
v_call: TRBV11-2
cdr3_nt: TGTGCCAGCAGCTTAGTTGGGGGGCGCCAAGTTCGCTCCTACAATGAGCAGTTCTTC
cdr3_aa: CASSLVGGRQVRSYNEQFF

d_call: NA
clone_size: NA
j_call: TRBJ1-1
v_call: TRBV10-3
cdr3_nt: TGTGCCATCAGTGAGATAGGGATTGAGGCTTTCTTT
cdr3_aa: CAISEIGIEAFF

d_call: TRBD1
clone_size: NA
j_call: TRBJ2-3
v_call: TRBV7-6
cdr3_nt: TGTGCCAGCAGCCGGGGACAGAGTAGGGCAGATACGCAGTATTTT
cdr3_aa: CASSRGQSRADTQYF

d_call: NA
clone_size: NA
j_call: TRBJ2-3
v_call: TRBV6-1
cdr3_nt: TGTGCCAGCAGTGAAGTTGTTGGACTTTGGTCCACAGATACGCAGTATTTT
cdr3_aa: CASSEVVGLWSTDTQYF

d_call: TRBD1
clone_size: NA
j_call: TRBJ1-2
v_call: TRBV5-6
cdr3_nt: TGTGCCAGCAGCCAAACAGGGGAGAACTATGGCTACACCTTC
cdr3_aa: CASSQTGENYGYTF

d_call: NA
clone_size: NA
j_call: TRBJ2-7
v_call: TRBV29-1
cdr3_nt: TGCAGCGTCGTGTCAGTGCTGTCGGTGGCTTACGAGCAGTACTTC
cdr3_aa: CSVVSVLSVAYEQYF

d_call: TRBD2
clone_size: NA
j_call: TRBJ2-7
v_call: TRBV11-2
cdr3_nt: TGTGCCAGCAGCCCACTAGCGGGAGAACGCGAGCAGTACTTC
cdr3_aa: CASSPLAGEREQYF

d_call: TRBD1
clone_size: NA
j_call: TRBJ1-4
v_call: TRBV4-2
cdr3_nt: TGTGCCAGCAGCCTGACAGGGGTTAATGAAAAACTGTTTTTT
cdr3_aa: CASSLTGVNEKLFF

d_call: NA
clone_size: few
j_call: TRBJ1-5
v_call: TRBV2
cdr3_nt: TGTGCCAGCTTTGACGGGTTTAGCAATCAGCCCCAGCATTTT
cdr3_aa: CASFDGFSNQPQHF

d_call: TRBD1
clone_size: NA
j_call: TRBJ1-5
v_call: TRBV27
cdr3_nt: TGTGCCAGCAGTCTCCGGGACAGGGTTAGCAATCAGCCCCAGCATTTT
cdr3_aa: CASSLRDRVSNQPQHF

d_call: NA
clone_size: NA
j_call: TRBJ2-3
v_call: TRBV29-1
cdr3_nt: TGCAGCGTTGCGCGATCGAGCACAGATACGCAGTATTTT
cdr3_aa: CSVARSSTDTQYF

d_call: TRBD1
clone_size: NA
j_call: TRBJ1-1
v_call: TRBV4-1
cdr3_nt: TGCGCCAGCAGCCAGGGGACAGGGTACGACACTGAAGCTTTCTTT
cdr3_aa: CASSQGTGYDTEAFF